The clone carrying this T cell receptor (beta chain) was observed at least ten times. The antigen is unknown. Unique molecular identifiers were present on the cDNA, which also gained a universal primer site by template switching. TCRdb processed the 5' RACE reads anew with MiXCR; each CDR3 protein has one entry. Among 350,000 to 600,000 distinct CDR3 sequences, more than 13% were seen once, and the ten largest hold about 0.52%. This record comes from a study of identical twins. The germline gives CDR1 MNHEY, CDR2 SVGEGT. This CDR3 region has 18 residues. The junction had 19 bases not matched to a gene; V was cut back by 6 bases and J by 13 bases. Broader study findings: Analyses of zero insertions could be partly confounded by invariant MAIT and iNKT cells. A cross-sectional statistical analysis, not follow-up of the same donors, supported the conclusions. Out-of-frame sharing of TCR alpha in monozygotic twins was underestimated by models.

These same records also appear under a second study, on yellow fever vaccine responses in identical twins.

The TCR originated in a woman aged 18-29 years in good health. The sample taken for sequencing was CD4+ T cells sorted from blood. The V and J genes are TRBV6-2 or TRBV6-3 and TRBJ2-1, with 15 bases that match TRBD2. The chain's CDR3 is CASRPGLAGGQISSRQFF. The CDR3 DNA reads as TGTGCCAGCAGACCAGGACTAGCGGGAGGGCAGATTTCATCCCGACAGTTCTTC.